This is a list of T cell receptor beta chains from one sample in a study of T cells after yellow fever vaccination. TCRdb reprocessed the 5' RACE reads with MiXCR, giving one entry per CDR3 protein. This table holds approximately 120,000 distinct CDR3 sequences, 6.5% to 8% found once. This specimen was CD4+ T cells sorted from PBMCs, taken approximately 11 days after the first yellow fever vaccination. These receptors were collected from a man aged 18 to 29 who received the YFV17D yellow fever vaccine. CDR3s include the opening cysteine and the closing phenylalanine or tryptophan. A D gene is named only where the DNA matches it firmly. Only some rows state a clone size, as once, few, many or a class for expanded clones.

D gene	clone size	V gene	J gene	CDR3 DNA	CDR3 protein
-	many	TRBV11-2	TRBJ2-3	TGTGCCAGCAGCCCGGATATGTGGGGCACAGATACGCAGTATTTT	CASSPDMWGTDTQYF
-	many	TRBV5-6	TRBJ1-5	TGTGCCAGCAGCTTGGGCCGGGGATCTGTGCAGCCCCAGCATTTT	CASSLGRGSVQPQHF
TRBD1	many	TRBV5-1	TRBJ1-1	TGCGCCAGCAGCTTGGCACAGGGGATCGGAGAAGCTTTCTTT	CASSLAQGIGEAFF
TRBD2	-	TRBV2	TRBJ2-3	TGTGCCAGCAGCGATCTAATAGCGGGGGGGGATACGCAGTATTTT	CASSDLIAGGDTQYF
-	many	TRBV5-1	TRBJ1-4	TGCGCCAGCAAATTGGACTCGACGAATGAAAAACTGTTTTTT	CASKLDSTNEKLFF
TRBD1	many	TRBV12-3/TRBV12-4	TRBJ2-5	TGTGCCAGCAGTTCTGGACAGGTTGGGAAGACCCAGTACTTC	CASSSGQVGKTQYF
-	many	TRBV3-1	TRBJ2-7	TGTGCCAGCAGCCAAGAACAGGGTTTTCCCTACGAGCAGTACTTC	CASSQEQGFPYEQYF
-	-	TRBV6-2/TRBV6-3	TRBJ1-5	TGTGCCAGCACCCAGCATGGGGGTAGCACTCAGCCCCAGCATTTT	CASTQHGGSTQPQHF
TRBD2	many	TRBV6-2/TRBV6-3	TRBJ2-1	TGTGCCAGCAGTTTGATAACGGGGGGAAACAATGAGCAGTTCTTC	CASSLITGGNNEQFF
TRBD1	many	TRBV7-3	TRBJ2-6	TGTGCCAGCAGCTCTGGACAGGGCGGCTCTGGGGCCAACGTCCTGACTTTC	CASSSGQGGSGANVLTF
TRBD2	-	TRBV9	TRBJ2-3	TGTGCCTGCAGCTTAACCGGGACTAGCGGTACAGATACGCAGTATTTT	CACSLTGTSGTDTQYF
TRBD2	many	TRBV7-2	TRBJ2-5	TGTGCCAGCAGCTTTGGACTAGCGATCCAAGAGACCCAGTACTTC	CASSFGLAIQETQYF
-	many	TRBV27	TRBJ2-3	TGTGCCAGCAGTCCCGCTAACTCCGATACGCAGTATTTT	CASSPANSDTQYF
-	few	TRBV5-4	TRBJ2-3	TGTGCCAGCAGCCCCAGACCCCCAGGGGGGCCGACAGATACGCAGTATTTT	CASSPRPPGGPTDTQYF
-	many	TRBV7-9	TRBJ1-2	TGTGCCAGCAGCTTCCCAAACTATGGCTACACCTTC	CASSFPNYGYTF
-	-	TRBV3-1	TRBJ2-1	TGTGCCTGCAGCCAGCGCGATAGCGGCTACAATGAGCAGTTCTTC	CACSQRDSGYNEQFF
TRBD1	many	TRBV7-3	TRBJ2-1	TGTGCCAGCAGCTTGGACAGGACATACAATGAGCAGTTCTTC	CASSLDRTYNEQFF
-	many	TRBV6-5	TRBJ2-3	TGTGCCAGCAGGAGGGAGGTCACAGATACGCAGTATTTT	CASRREVTDTQYF
TRBD1	many	TRBV18	TRBJ1-1	TGTGCCAGCTCAGTCCGTCTAACAGGGGGGTACACTGAAGCTTTCTTT	CASSVRLTGGYTEAFF
TRBD1	few	TRBV4-3	TRBJ2-6	TGCGCCAGCAGCCAAGGGGCCACAGGGGGCGCTGGGGCCAACGTCCTGACTTTC	CASSQGATGGAGANVLTF
TRBD1	many	TRBV5-1	TRBJ1-1	TGCGCCAGCAGCACCGGACAGGGGAAGAACACTGAAGCTTTCTTT	CASSTGQGKNTEAFF
-	many	TRBV9	TRBJ2-2	TGTGCCAGCAGCATAAGAAGTACAGGGATCGCGAACACCGGGGAGCTGTTTTTT	CASSIRSTGIANTGELFF
-	many	TRBV29-1	TRBJ2-1	TGCAGCGTTGAATCAAACCGCAATGAGCAGTTCTTC	CSVESNRNEQFF
TRBD1	many	TRBV7-6	TRBJ2-7	TGTGCCAGCAGCTTCGGCCAGGGGGCGGAAGAGCAGTACTTC	CASSFGQGAEEQYF
-	few	TRBV5-6	TRBJ1-2	TGTGCCAGCAGCTGGGGTGGAGGGAACTATGGCTACACCTTC	CASSWGGGNYGYTF
TRBD1	few	TRBV20-1	TRBJ1-5	TGCAGTGCCCGGCAGGGGGCACGAGGAGTCAATCAGCCCCAGCATTTT	CSARQGARGVNQPQHF
TRBD1	few	TRBV6-1	TRBJ1-1	TGTGCCAGCAGTGATGGACAGGGTAGGACTGAAGCTTTCTTT	CASSDGQGRTEAFF
TRBD1	many	TRBV4-2	TRBJ1-1	TGTGCCAGCAGCCAAATCCTGGGACCCAGGGGGTCGGAGGTAACTTTCTTT	CASSQILGPRGSEVTFF